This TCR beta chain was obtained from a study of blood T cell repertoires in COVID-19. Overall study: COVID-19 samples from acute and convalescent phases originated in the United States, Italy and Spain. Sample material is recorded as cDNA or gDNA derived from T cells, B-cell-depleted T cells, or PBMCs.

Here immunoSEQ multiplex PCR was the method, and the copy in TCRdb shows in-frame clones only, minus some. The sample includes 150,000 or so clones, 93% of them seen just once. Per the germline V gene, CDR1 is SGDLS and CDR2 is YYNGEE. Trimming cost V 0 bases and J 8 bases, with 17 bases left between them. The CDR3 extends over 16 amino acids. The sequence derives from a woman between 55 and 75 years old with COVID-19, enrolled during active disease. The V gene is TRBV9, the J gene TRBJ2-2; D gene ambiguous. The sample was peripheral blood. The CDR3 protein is CASSVGPDRGRGELFF. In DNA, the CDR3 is TGTGCCAGCAGCGTAGGACCCGACCGAGGAAGGGGGGAGCTGTTTTTT.